This T cell receptor beta chain emerged from a study of radiotherapy plus CTLA-4 blockade in lung cancer. Study results and caveats: In blood, TCR clones derived from the tumor expanded after radiotherapy plus ipilimumab. Reportedly, early blood T cell clone dynamics best predicted response, with interferon-beta.

Sequenced by immunoSEQ multiplex PCR; TCRdb stores in-frame clones only, minus some. The data contain about 28,000 clones, approximately 80% of them seen just once; the ten biggest clones take up roughly 7.4%. The germline V gene encodes CDR1 ENHRY and CDR2 SYGVKD. The V end was cut by 3 bases, the J end by 2 bases, with 8 bases between. The CDR3 consists of 14 residues. A remark on this clone: What it binds is unknown.

Participants had chemo-refractory metastatic non-small-cell lung cancer and were treated with focal radiation plus ipilimumab CTLA-4 blockade. J is TRBJ1-5 and V is TRBV10-3; D is possibly TRBD1 (6 bases). This clonotype was obtained from a human donor with non-small cell lung cancer who had stable disease on radiotherapy plus ipilimumab. The specimen comprised peripheral blood, sampled from a patient treated with radiotherapy plus ipilimumab. The DNA of the CDR3 is TGTGCCATCAGTGACGACAGGCGCAATCAGCCCCAGCATTTT. Translated: CAISDDRRNQPQHF.